This TCR beta chain was profiled in a study of blood T cell repertoires in COVID-19. In the study overall: Specimens from acute and convalescent COVID-19 originated in the United States, Italy and Spain.

Produced via immunoSEQ multiplex PCR; TCRdb's table is partial and in-frame only. Of approximately 250,000 clones in the sample, approximately 90% are singletons; the top ten hold approximately 4%. The cohort comprised adults aged roughly 18 to 100 years residing in approximately 22 US areas. V was cut by 4 bases and J by 10 bases, with 20 bases left in between. CDR1 and CDR2 (germline): MNHEY, SMNVEV (reference sequence). This CDR3 comprises 16 residues. This TCR derives from a woman in her 30s with acute COVID-19. The V call is TRBV27, the J call TRBJ1-6; D is unresolved. Sequencing input: PBMCs or T cells enriched from blood (not recorded which). The CDR3 DNA sequence: TGTGCCAGCAGTTCGTCACCTTGGGCGCTTGGCTCACCCCTCCACTTT. Amino acid sequence: CASSSSPWALGSPLHF.